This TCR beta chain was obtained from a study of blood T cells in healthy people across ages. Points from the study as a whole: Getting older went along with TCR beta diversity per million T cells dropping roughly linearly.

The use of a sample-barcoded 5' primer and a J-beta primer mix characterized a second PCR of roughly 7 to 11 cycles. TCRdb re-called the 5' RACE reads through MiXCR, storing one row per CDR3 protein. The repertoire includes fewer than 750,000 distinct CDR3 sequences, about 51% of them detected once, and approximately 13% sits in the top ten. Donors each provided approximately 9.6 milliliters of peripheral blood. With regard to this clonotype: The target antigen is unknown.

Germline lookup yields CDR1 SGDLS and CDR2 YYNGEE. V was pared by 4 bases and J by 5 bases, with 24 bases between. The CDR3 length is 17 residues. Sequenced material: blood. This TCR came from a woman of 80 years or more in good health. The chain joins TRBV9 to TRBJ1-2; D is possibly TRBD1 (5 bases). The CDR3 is CASSLSARETHPYGYTF. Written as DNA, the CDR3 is TGTGCCAGCAGCCTTTCGGCCAGGGAAACTCACCCTTATGGCTACACCTTC.